This T cell receptor beta chain was obtained from a study of blood T cell repertoires in COVID-19. Whole-study context: The study drew acute and convalescent COVID-19 samples from the United States, Italy and Spain. Sources were T cells, B-cell-depleted T cells, or PBMCs; the material itself was cDNA or gDNA.

Participants had their cohort set by participant-reported clinical history. This CDR3 comprises 15 residues. Authors' analysis steps: For nucleated cells, counts were estimated from reference gene primer amplification. TCRdb's table, derived via immunoSEQ multiplex PCR, lists solely in-frame clones and lacks some. That table is the source of V, J and clone size, and D and trimming were worked out from the DNA. The sample records under 300,000 clones, about 91% being singletons. The sample consisted of PBMCs or T cells enriched from blood (not recorded which). V gene TRBV21-1 combines with J gene TRBJ2-5; the table names TRBD1, a call not compared with the DNA. TRBV21-1 is a listed pseudogene. The sequence was collected from a human donor in a cohort exposed to, infected with or recovered from COVID-19 (not recorded which). The donor label of this sample is uncertain. Here the CDR3 reads CASSKQGQGEETQYF. For the CDR3, the DNA is TGTGCCAGCAGCAAACAAGGACAGGGCGAAGAGACCCAGTACTTC.